This is a list of T cell receptor beta chains from one sample in a study of beta chain features in type 1 diabetes. The data were produced by immunoSEQ multiplex PCR, yet TCRdb's version contains in-frame clones alone and is incomplete. The sample consists of 310,000 or so clones, 15% of them appearing once. The sequenced material came from naive CD4+ T cells from blood. These receptors all stem from a man between 18 and 35 years old with type 1 diabetes. Both conserved end residues are part of each CDR3. The order of the fields is V gene, J gene, clone size, D gene, CDR3 DNA, CDR3 protein. The D gene is left open where the match is weak. Size tells how often a clone was seen (once, few, many) or the class of an expanded clone, and some rows leave it out.

v_gene: TRBV11-2
j_gene: TRBJ2-1
abundance: NA
d_gene: TRBD1
CDR3nt: TGTGCCAGCAGCAAGCGACAGGGGGTGGCTAGCAATGAGCAGTTCTTC
CDR3aa: CASSKRQGVASNEQFF

v_gene: TRBV30
j_gene: TRBJ2-3
abundance: few
d_gene: NA
CDR3nt: TGTGCCTGGAGTGTGGGGGGGGCGCCCACAGATACGCAGTATTTT
CDR3aa: CAWSVGGAPTDTQYF

v_gene: TRBV28
j_gene: TRBJ2-1
abundance: NA
d_gene: NA
CDR3nt: TGTGCCAGCATGCGCGATGAGCAGTTCTTC
CDR3aa: CASMRDEQFF

v_gene: TRBV11-2
j_gene: TRBJ1-1
abundance: few
d_gene: NA
CDR3nt: TGTGCCAGCATCGGTCGAACCGATAACACTGAAGCTTTCTTT
CDR3aa: CASIGRTDNTEAFF

v_gene: TRBV28
j_gene: TRBJ2-1
abundance: NA
d_gene: NA
CDR3nt: TGTGCCAGCAGTCGTGGGGGGAGTAGGTCGAACAATGAGCAGTTCTTC
CDR3aa: CASSRGGSRSNNEQFF

v_gene: TRBV27
j_gene: TRBJ1-2
abundance: once
d_gene: NA
CDR3nt: TGTGCCAGCAGTTTATCGTGGGGGGGCTATGGCTACACCTTC
CDR3aa: CASSLSWGGYGYTF

v_gene: TRBV14
j_gene: TRBJ1-2
abundance: few
d_gene: TRBD1
CDR3nt: TGTGCCAGCAGCCGGGCAGGGGGTCCTCCCTACTATGGCTACACCTTC
CDR3aa: CASSRAGGPPYYGYTF

v_gene: TRBV11-2
j_gene: TRBJ2-7
abundance: NA
d_gene: TRBD1
CDR3nt: TGTGCCAGCAGCGGACAGGGGAATCCCTACGAGCAGTACTTC
CDR3aa: CASSGQGNPYEQYF

v_gene: TRBV29-1
j_gene: TRBJ1-1
abundance: NA
d_gene: NA
CDR3nt: TGCAGCGTTGAAGATCTTGGACTACCTAACACTGAAGCTTTCTTT
CDR3aa: CSVEDLGLPNTEAFF

v_gene: TRBV30
j_gene: TRBJ2-1
abundance: NA
d_gene: TRBD1
CDR3nt: TGTGCCTGGAGTAGGGGGACAGGGAGCGCGCAGTTCTTC
CDR3aa: CAWSRGTGSAQFF

v_gene: TRBV7-2
j_gene: TRBJ2-7
abundance: NA
d_gene: TRBD2
CDR3nt: TGTGCCAGCAGTGTACTAGCGGGGGGGCCCTACGAGCAGTACTTC
CDR3aa: CASSVLAGGPYEQYF

v_gene: TRBV14
j_gene: TRBJ2-5
abundance: NA
d_gene: TRBD2
CDR3nt: TGTGCCAGCAGCCAAGATTGGGCGGGAGACGGCAGCGAGACCCAGTACTTC
CDR3aa: CASSQDWAGDGSETQYF

v_gene: TRBV5-1
j_gene: TRBJ2-1
abundance: NA
d_gene: TRBD2
CDR3nt: TGCGCCAGCAGCTTCCAGCCACTAGCGGGAGGATTAAGTAATGAGCAGTTCTTC
CDR3aa: CASSFQPLAGGLSNEQFF

v_gene: TRBV19
j_gene: TRBJ1-6
abundance: few
d_gene: TRBD1
CDR3nt: TGTGCCAGTAGTACATCACAGGGGAGCTCCTATAATTCACCCCTCCACTTT
CDR3aa: CASSTSQGSSYNSPLHF

v_gene: TRBV10-2
j_gene: TRBJ1-2
abundance: NA
d_gene: NA
CDR3nt: TGCGCCAGCAGTGAGAGGGGCGATGGCTACACCTTC
CDR3aa: CASSERGDGYTF

v_gene: TRBV7-2
j_gene: TRBJ2-1
abundance: few
d_gene: NA
CDR3nt: TGTGCCAGCAGCTCCGCGACAGGCTACAATGAGCAGTTCTTC
CDR3aa: CASSSATGYNEQFF

v_gene: TRBV30
j_gene: TRBJ1-4
abundance: few
d_gene: TRBD1
CDR3nt: TGTGCCTGGAGAGAGCAGGGGGCGGGCGGTGAAAAACTGTTTTTT
CDR3aa: CAWREQGAGGEKLFF

v_gene: TRBV2
j_gene: TRBJ1-4
abundance: NA
d_gene: NA
CDR3nt: TGTGCCAGCACTCGACAGGAGCTCAATGAAAAACTGTTTTTT
CDR3aa: CASTRQELNEKLFF

v_gene: TRBV9
j_gene: TRBJ2-5
abundance: few
d_gene: NA
CDR3nt: TGTGCCAGCAGCGAGCAGGGCGGGAACCGTCAAGAGACCCAGTACTTC
CDR3aa: CASSEQGGNRQETQYF

v_gene: TRBV19
j_gene: TRBJ2-2
abundance: NA
d_gene: TRBD2
CDR3nt: TGTGCCACCTCCGGGACTATAAACACCGGGGAGCTGTTTTTT
CDR3aa: CATSGTINTGELFF

v_gene: TRBV5-6
j_gene: TRBJ2-1
abundance: NA
d_gene: NA
CDR3nt: TGTGCCAGCAGCTTGTCCCCTCAGGGGGGATTTTACAATGAGCAGTTCTTC
CDR3aa: CASSLSPQGGFYNEQFF

v_gene: TRBV6-5
j_gene: TRBJ1-2
abundance: NA
d_gene: NA
CDR3nt: TGTGCCAGCAGTTACGGGCCACTCAGCTATGGCTACACCTTC
CDR3aa: CASSYGPLSYGYTF

v_gene: TRBV30
j_gene: TRBJ1-1
abundance: NA
d_gene: NA
CDR3nt: TGTGCCTGGAGGGCACAGGGGAACACTGAAGCTTTCTTT
CDR3aa: CAWRAQGNTEAFF

v_gene: TRBV11-2
j_gene: TRBJ1-1
abundance: few
d_gene: NA
CDR3nt: TGTGCCAGCAGTGCGCATTTTAACACTGAAGCTTTCTTT
CDR3aa: CASSAHFNTEAFF

v_gene: TRBV5-4
j_gene: TRBJ2-4
abundance: NA
d_gene: TRBD1
CDR3nt: TGTGCCAGCAGCCCGGGGACAGGGGCAGCCAAAAACATTCAGTACTTC
CDR3aa: CASSPGTGAAKNIQYF

v_gene: TRBV7-2
j_gene: TRBJ2-7
abundance: few
d_gene: TRBD2
CDR3nt: TGTGCCAGCAGCCCGAGGAGCGGGGGCAACGAGCAGTACTTC
CDR3aa: CASSPRSGGNEQYF

v_gene: TRBV10-3
j_gene: TRBJ1-2
abundance: few
d_gene: NA
CDR3nt: TGTGCCATCAGTGTAGAGGGCGAGGCGAGCTACACCTTC
CDR3aa: CAISVEGEASYTF

v_gene: TRBV28
j_gene: TRBJ1-1
abundance: NA
d_gene: NA
CDR3nt: TGTGCCAGCAGTTTATCCCCCGGACAGATCATGAACACTGAAGCTTTCTTT
CDR3aa: CASSLSPGQIMNTEAFF

v_gene: TRBV5-1
j_gene: TRBJ2-3
abundance: NA
d_gene: NA
CDR3nt: TGCGCCAGCAGCTCGGGGGATAGCACAGATACGCAGTATTTT
CDR3aa: CASSSGDSTDTQYF

v_gene: TRBV4-2
j_gene: TRBJ2-4
abundance: few
d_gene: NA
CDR3nt: TGTGCCAGCAGCCAACCACAGGGAGCGAACATTCAGTACTTC
CDR3aa: CASSQPQGANIQYF

v_gene: TRBV7-8
j_gene: TRBJ2-1
abundance: NA
d_gene: TRBD2
CDR3nt: TGTGCCAGCAGCTTTGGGACTAGCCGCCACAATGAGCAGTTCTTC
CDR3aa: CASSFGTSRHNEQFF